This T cell receptor beta chain is from a study of T cell repertoires in cytomegalovirus infection. Whole-study context: Public TCR beta signatures provided an indication of both CMV infection and a matching HLA type.

In TCRdb, the reads were re-called with MiXCR into one record per CDR3 protein. There are about 180,000 distinct CDR3 sequences in the sample; roughly an eighth occur only once, and 25% to 30% lies in the top ten. This clonotype has a count of ten or more. The sequenced material came from PBMCs. This receptor was identified in a human donor in good health (CMV status not recorded). Some clones in this sample may be carry-over from other donors' samples.

CDR3 nucleotides: TGTGCCAGCAGCTTATGGGGGGGGACACAGAACACTGAAGCTTTCTTT. Encoded protein: CASSLWGGTQNTEAFF. The chain carries TRBV7-8 and TRBJ1-1; TRBD1 is a possible D gene (6 bases). CDR1 and CDR2 from the germline V gene are SGHVS and FQNEAQ. The CDR3 has 16 residues. V shed 2 bases and J shed 1 base, with 14 bases lying between them. The whole variable domain, filled in from reference TRBV7-8 and TRBJ1-1, reads GAGVSQSPRYKVAKRGQDVALRCDPISGHVSLFWYQQALGQGPEFLTYFQNEAQLDKSGLPSDRFFAERPEGSVSTLKIQRTQQEDSAVYLCASSLWGGTQNTEAFFGQGTRLTVV.